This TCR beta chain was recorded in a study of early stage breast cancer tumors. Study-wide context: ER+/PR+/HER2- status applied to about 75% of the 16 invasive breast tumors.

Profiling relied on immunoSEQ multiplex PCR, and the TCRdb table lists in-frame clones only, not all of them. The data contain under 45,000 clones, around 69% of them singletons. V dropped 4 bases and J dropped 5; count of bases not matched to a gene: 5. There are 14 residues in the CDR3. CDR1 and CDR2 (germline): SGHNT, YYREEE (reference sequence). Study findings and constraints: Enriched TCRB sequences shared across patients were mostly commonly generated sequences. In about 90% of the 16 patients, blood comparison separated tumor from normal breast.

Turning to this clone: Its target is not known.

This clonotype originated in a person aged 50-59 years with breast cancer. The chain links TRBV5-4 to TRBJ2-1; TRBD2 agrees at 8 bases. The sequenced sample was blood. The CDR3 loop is CASSRGLVDNEQFF. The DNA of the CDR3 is TGTGCCAGCAGCAGGGGACTAGTCGACAATGAGCAGTTCTTC.